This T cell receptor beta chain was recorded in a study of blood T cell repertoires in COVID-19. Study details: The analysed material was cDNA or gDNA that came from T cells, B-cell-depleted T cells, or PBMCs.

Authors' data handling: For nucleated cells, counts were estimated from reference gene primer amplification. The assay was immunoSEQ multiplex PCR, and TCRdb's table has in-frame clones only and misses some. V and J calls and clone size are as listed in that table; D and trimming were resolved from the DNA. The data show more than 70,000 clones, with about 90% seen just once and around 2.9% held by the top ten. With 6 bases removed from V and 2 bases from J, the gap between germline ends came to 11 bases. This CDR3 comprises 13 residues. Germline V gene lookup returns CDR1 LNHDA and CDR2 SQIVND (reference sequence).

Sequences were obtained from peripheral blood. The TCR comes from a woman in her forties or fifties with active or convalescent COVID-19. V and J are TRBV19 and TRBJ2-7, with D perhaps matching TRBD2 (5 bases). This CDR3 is CASRGGRAYEQYF. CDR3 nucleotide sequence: TGTGCCAGTAGGGGCGGGCGAGCCTACGAGCAGTACTTC. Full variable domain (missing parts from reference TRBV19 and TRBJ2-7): DGGITQSPKYLFRKEGQNVTLSCEQNLNHDAMYWYRQDPGQGLRLIYYSQIVNDFQKGDIAEGYSVSREKKESFPLTVTSAQKNPTAFYLCASRGGRAYEQYFGPGTRLTVT.